This passage covers 25 T cell receptor beta chains from one sample sequenced in a study of shared clonotypes between healthy human individuals (dated by TCRdb to about 2020). Library prep was done by the immunoSEQ multiplex PCR assay. TCRdb provides this immuneACCESS table in a form limited to in-frame rearrangements. Some clones are lacking; in checked studies, under half of them reflect an unresolved V gene, and why the rest are absent is not known. This sample holds 950,000 to 1,100,000 clones; more than 75% were observed only once. The ten top clones hold 0.61% of the sample. Material for sequencing was memory CD4+ T cells from PBMCs. Read against the paper, the sample's cell subset or site label means: CD45RA-negative fraction. The receptors stem from a man younger than 30 in good health. Some clones in this sample may be carry-over from other donors' samples.

CDR3 nucleotides: TGTGCCAGCAGTGCCCGGAGGGGGAGCTCCTACGAGCAGTACTTC. It yields the protein CASSARRGSSYEQYF. This sequence joins TRBV27 and TRBJ2-7; D assignment may be TRBD1 or TRBD2 (6 bases each). Between the trimmed V and J ends, which lost 5 bases and 0 bases, there was a span of 14 bases. Germline CDR1 and CDR2: MNHEY and SMNVEV (reference sequence). This CDR3 is built from 15 residues.

CDR3 coding DNA: TGTGCCAGCAGCGAAACCTATGGAGGGGGGAATCAGCCCCAGCATTTT. Amino acid sequence: CASSETYGGGNQPQHF. The V and J genes are TRBV6-6 and TRBJ1-5; a possible D gene is TRBD1 (6 bases). CDR1 and CDR2 (germline): MNHNY, SVGAGI (reference sequence). This CDR3 contains 16 residues. Trimming took off 6 bases at V and 4 bases at J, with 19 bases between the two ends.

This sequence joins TRBV2 and TRBJ2-5; TRBD1 is a possible D gene (5 bases). This CDR3 spans 15 amino acids. CDR1 is SNHLY, CDR2 FYNNEI, per germline. V lost 2 bases and J lost 1, with 11 bases in between. Written as DNA, the CDR3 is TGTGCCAGCAGTGAACGGCGGACAACCCAAGAGACCCAGTACTTC. Its protein is CASSERRTTQETQYF.

The chain is built from TRBV7-2 and TRBJ2-7, with TRBD1 identical over 8 bases. The CDR3 has 14 amino acids. Per germline, CDR1 SGHTA and CDR2 FQGNSA. The V segment lost 2 bases and the J segment 5 bases; nucleotides outside the gene matches: 5. The chain's CDR3 is CASSLRDRLNEQYF. The CDR3 nucleotides read TGTGCCAGCAGCTTAAGGGACAGGCTCAACGAGCAGTACTTC.

With regard to this clone: A read error may explain this, as a much larger clone is one base away. This CDR3 fails to terminate in the conserved phenylalanine or tryptophan, so it likely reflects a read error. CDR3 region: CASSSGTGDNQPQHL. CDR3 nucleotide sequence: TGCGCCAGCAGCTCCGGGACAGGGGACAATCAGCCCCAGCATCTT. The J gene is TRBJ1-5, the V gene TRBV5-1; TRBD1 matches at 10 bases. The CDR3 spans 15 residues. Germline V gene data show CDR1 as SGHRS and CDR2 as YFSETQ. V lost 3 bases and J lost 3; bases outside the gene matches: 3.

The gene calls are TRBV7-9 and TRBJ1-2; TRBD1 might be the D (6 bases). Trimming left V 1 base short and J 6 bases short, with 15 bases between. The CDR3 is 15 amino acids. From germline, CDR1 is SEHNR and CDR2 FQNEAQ (reference sequence). The CDR3 DNA follows: TGTGCCAGCAGCTTAGGACCCTTGAGGGGGAATGGCTACACCTTC. Amino acid sequence: CASSLGPLRGNGYTF.

Only one count was recorded for this clone. This chain joins TRBV4-2 and TRBJ2-2, with a weak D call TRBD1 (5 bases). Trimming removed 1 base from V and 6 bases from J, with 21 bases in between. The CDR3 length is 18 residues. CDR1 and CDR2 (germline): LGHNA, YNFKEQ. CDR3 bases: TGTGCCAGCAGCCAAGCGTGGAGAGGACGGACAATCGCCGGGGAGCTGTTTTTT. This gives the protein CASSQAWRGRTIAGELFF.

A few counts support this clone. This chain joins TRBV9 and TRBJ2-2; D is possibly TRBD2 (6 bases). Germline assignment: CDR1 SGDLS and CDR2 YYNGEE. With 3 bases removed from V and 9 bases from J, the gap between germline ends came to 18 bases. The CDR3 is 15 amino acids. The CDR3 bases are TGTGCCAGCAGCGCACGAACTAGCTATGGCAGGGAGCTGTTTTTT. Translating it yields CASSARTSYGRELFF.

The V and J genes are TRBV5-1 and TRBJ2-5; D perhaps matches TRBD2 (5 bases). The CDR3 is made up of 13 amino acids. Per germline, CDR1 SGHRS and CDR2 YFSETQ. V was clipped by 1 base and J by 5 bases, with 9 bases between them. CDR3 in amino acids: CASSLWASETQYF. The CDR3 nucleotides are TGCGCCAGCAGCTTGTGGGCTAGCGAGACCCAGTACTTC.

Worth noting for this clone: Other DNA sequences in this sample translate to the same CDR3. The chain recombines TRBV11-2 with TRBJ1-2; a weak D match, TRBD1 (6 bases). Trimming removed 1 base from V and 1 base from J, with 7 bases in between. Germline values: CDR1 SGHAT, CDR2 FQNNGV. The CDR3 sequence is 14 residues long. The CDR3 nucleotides read TGTGCCAGCAGCTTAGTGGGACATAACTATGGCTACACCTTC. This gives the protein CASSLVGHNYGYTF.

The chain couples TRBV9 to TRBJ2-1; a weak D match, TRBD2 (5 bases). Trimming took 2 bases from V and 3 from J, leaving 15 bases between them. The CDR3 spans 16 residues. Germline V gives CDR1 SGDLS, CDR2 YYNGEE. The DNA of the CDR3 is TGTGCCAGCAGCGTTGGGCGGGCGGGTGTCTACAATGAGCAGTTCTTC. It encodes CASSVGRAGVYNEQFF.

This chain's CDR3 is CAWSRRQGERSYNSPLHF. Here the CDR3 DNA reads TGTGCCTGGAGCCGAAGACAGGGTGAACGATCCTATAATTCACCCCTCCACTTT. The genes are TRBV30 and TRBJ1-6, with TRBD1 matching over 7 bases. This CDR3 comprises 18 residues. With 3 bases clipped from V and 1 base from J, the junction kept 12 bases outside the gene matches. Germline CDR1 GTSNPN, CDR2 SVGIG (reference sequence).

CDR3 residues: CASSLRRVGAWDPYWGYTF. CDR3 nucleotides: TGTGCCAGCAGTTTAAGGAGGGTGGGGGCATGGGATCCATATTGGGGCTACACCTTC. J is TRBJ1-2 and V is TRBV28; possible D gene TRBD1, 6 bases. Trimming cost V 2 bases and J 8 bases, with 30 bases left between them. The germline gives CDR1 MDHEN, CDR2 SYDVKM. The CDR3 runs 19 residues.

The V call is TRBV7-3, the J call TRBJ2-1; the match to TRBD2 covers 7 bases. This CDR3 is 14 amino acids long. Trimming took 7 bases from V and 6 from J; bases not matched to a gene: 9. Germline V gene lookup returns CDR1 SGHTA and CDR2 FQGTGA. The CDR3 nucleotides are TGTGCCAGCACCCAGGGAGGGGCATCCAATGAGCAGTTCTTC. Its translation is CASTQGGASNEQFF.

The rearrangement uses TRBV11-3 and TRBJ2-6; 10 bases agree with TRBD1. The ends lost 1 base at V and 1 base at J; junction bases unmatched: 4. The CDR3 is made up of 18 amino acids. Germline V gene sequence: CDR1 SGHNT, CDR2 YENEEA. The CDR3 nucleotides are TGTGCCAGCAGCTTAGGCCGGACAGGGGGATCTGGGGCCAACGTCCTGACTTTC. It is translated as CASSLGRTGGSGANVLTF.

The genes are TRBV4-3 and TRBJ1-2; no reliable D call. The CDR3 contains 16 residues. Germline values: CDR1 LGHNA, CDR2 YSLEER. V lost 1 base and J 2 bases, leaving 14 bases between the germline ends. CDR3 bases: TGCGCCAGCAGCCAAGGATCGGGTAGGGTCAACTATGGCTACACCTTC. As protein: CASSQGSGRVNYGYTF.

This clone was recorded only once. The rearrangement joins TRBV11-2 to TRBJ1-1; 8 bases match TRBD1. CDR3 length: 17 amino acids. V lost 5 bases, J lost 1 base, and 12 bases stayed unmatched. CDR1 and CDR2 from the germline V gene are SGHAT and FQNNGV. The CDR3 sequence is CASSLRTGWQGNTEAFF. The CDR3 DNA reads TGTGCCAGCAGCCTCAGGACAGGGTGGCAGGGGAACACTGAAGCTTTCTTT.

The chain has TRBV2 and TRBJ1-5; D ambiguous. The CDR3 sequence is 13 residues long. Germline-derived CDR1 and CDR2 are SNHLY and FYNNEI. The germline V and J ends were trimmed by 8 bases and 0 bases, with 8 bases remaining between them. CDR3 loop: CASSGYSNQPQHF. The CDR3 nucleotides read TGTGCCAGCTCTGGATATAGCAATCAGCCCCAGCATTTT.

This sequence joins TRBV19 and TRBJ1-2, with 8 bases identical to TRBD1. The CDR3 sequence is 14 residues long. The germline gives CDR1 LNHDA, CDR2 SQIVND (reference sequence). J lost 8 bases, V lost 7 bases, and 12 bases had no gene match. The CDR3 here is CASIATDRGEGYTF. CDR3 bases: TGTGCCAGTATCGCAACAGACAGGGGCGAGGGCTACACCTTC.

The chain uses TRBV30 and TRBJ2-2, with D unresolved. Trimming shortened V by 5 bases and J by 4 bases, and 8 bases separated the two germline ends. The length of the CDR3 is 12 residues. Germline CDR1 is GTSNPN and CDR2 is SVGIG (reference sequence). The CDR3 region is CAWGGITGELFF. Here the CDR3 DNA reads TGTGCCTGGGGCGGAATCACCGGGGAGCTGTTTTTT.

The chain combines TRBV28 with TRBJ2-7; D tentatively fits TRBD1 or TRBD2 (5 bases each). Trimming shortened V by 7 bases and J by 5 bases, and 24 bases separated the two germline ends. The length of the CDR3 is 16 residues. Germline V gives CDR1 MDHEN, CDR2 SYDVKM. The CDR3: CASKTPPGRIFHEQYF. In nucleotides, the CDR3 is TGTGCCAGCAAAACCCCCCCGGGACGGATTTTCCACGAGCAGTACTTC. Supplemented by reference TRBV28 and TRBJ2-7, the full variable domain reads DVKVTQSSRYLVKRTGEKVFLECVQDMDHENMFWYRQDPGLGLRLIYFSYDVKMKEKGDIPEGYSVSREKKERFSLILESASTNQTSMYLCASKTPPGRIFHEQYFGPGTRLTVT.

A single count supports this clone. The rearrangement links TRBV4-3 to TRBJ1-3; D gene uncertain. Germline CDR1 is LGHNA and CDR2 is YSLEER. Trimming removed 2 bases from V and 2 bases from J, with 4 bases in between. The CDR3 runs 13 residues. The CDR3 DNA is TGCGCCAGCAGCCAATTAGCTGGAAACACCATATATTTT. Translated: CASSQLAGNTIYF.

Note on this clone: Since the CDR3 does not end with the conserved phenylalanine or tryptophan, this likely comes from a read error. This chain uses TRBV6-6 with TRBJ1-5; 9 bases line up with TRBD1. CDR1 is MNHNY, CDR2 SVGAGI, per germline (reference sequence). The CDR3 sequence is 16 residues long. J gave up 7 bases and V 4 bases, and 11 bases lay outside the gene matches. The CDR3 DNA reads as TGTGCCAGCAGTTTCCCTACAGGGGGCGCCGGCCAGCCCCAGCATCTT. Its protein product is CASSFPTGGAGQPQHL.

V and J are TRBV5-1 and TRBJ2-1; 7 nucleotides line up with TRBD2. The V gene end was trimmed by 0 bases and the J gene end by 3 bases; junction bases not matched to a gene: 9. This CDR3 region has 17 residues. In germline, CDR1 is SGHRS, CDR2 YFSETQ. This CDR3 reads CASSLAAVWDYYNEQFF. The CDR3 DNA reads TGCGCCAGCAGCTTGGCCGCGGTTTGGGACTACTACAATGAGCAGTTCTTC. Together with reference TRBV5-1 and TRBJ2-1, the CDR3 gives the full variable domain: KAGVTQTPRYLIKTRGQQVTLSCSPISGHRSVSWYQQTPGQGLQFLFEYFSETQRNKGNFPGRFSGRQFSNSRSEMNVSTLELGDSALYLCASSLAAVWDYYNEQFFGPGTRLTVL.

J is TRBJ2-5 and V is TRBV7-9; D remains unclear. Between the trimmed V and J ends, which lost 5 bases and 5 bases, there was a span of 21 bases. The CDR3 runs to 16 residues. CDR1 and CDR2 from the germline V gene are SEHNR and FQNEAQ (reference sequence). CDR3 coding DNA: TGTGCCAGCAGCACCCGAAGGCGAGATGAAGGGGAGACCCAGTACTTC. This codes for CASSTRRRDEGETQYF.